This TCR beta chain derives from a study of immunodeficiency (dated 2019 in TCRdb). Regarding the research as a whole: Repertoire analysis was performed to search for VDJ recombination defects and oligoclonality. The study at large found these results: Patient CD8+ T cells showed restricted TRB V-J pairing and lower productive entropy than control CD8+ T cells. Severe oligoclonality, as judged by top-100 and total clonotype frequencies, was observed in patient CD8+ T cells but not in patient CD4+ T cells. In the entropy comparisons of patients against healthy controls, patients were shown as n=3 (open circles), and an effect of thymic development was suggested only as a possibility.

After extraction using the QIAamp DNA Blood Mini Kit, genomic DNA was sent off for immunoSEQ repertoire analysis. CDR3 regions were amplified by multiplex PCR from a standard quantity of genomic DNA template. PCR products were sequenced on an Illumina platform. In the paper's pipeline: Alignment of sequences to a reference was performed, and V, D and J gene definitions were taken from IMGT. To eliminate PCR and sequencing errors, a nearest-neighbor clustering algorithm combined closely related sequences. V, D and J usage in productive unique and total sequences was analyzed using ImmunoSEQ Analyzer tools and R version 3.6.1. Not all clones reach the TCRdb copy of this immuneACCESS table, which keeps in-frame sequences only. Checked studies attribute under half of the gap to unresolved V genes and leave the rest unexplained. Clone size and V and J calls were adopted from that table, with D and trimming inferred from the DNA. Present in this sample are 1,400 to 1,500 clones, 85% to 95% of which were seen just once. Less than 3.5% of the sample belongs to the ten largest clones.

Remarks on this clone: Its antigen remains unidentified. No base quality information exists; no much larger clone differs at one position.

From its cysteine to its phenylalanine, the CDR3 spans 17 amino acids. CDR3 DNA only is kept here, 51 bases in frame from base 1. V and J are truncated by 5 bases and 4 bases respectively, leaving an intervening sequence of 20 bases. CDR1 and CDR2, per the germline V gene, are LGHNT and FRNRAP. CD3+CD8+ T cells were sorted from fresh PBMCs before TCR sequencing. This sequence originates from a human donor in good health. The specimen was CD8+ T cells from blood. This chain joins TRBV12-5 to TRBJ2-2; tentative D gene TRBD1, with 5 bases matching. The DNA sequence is TGTGCTAGTGGTCCAGACCCGCCAGGGTTGGGCACCGGGGAGCTGTTTTTT. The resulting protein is CASGPDPPGLGTGELFF.